Reported below is one TCR beta chain. Antigen specificity is unknown. Clones were read by immunoSEQ multiplex PCR, and TCRdb kept only the in-frame ones, dropping some. The sample holds 25,000 to 40,000 clones, approximately 82% seen once. The sample originates from a study of PD-L1 blockade in urothelial cancer. Overall study context: About 90% of the roughly 30 patients were men whose urothelial cancer was bladder-origin. Researchers looked at the blood 3 weeks (second dose) and 6 weeks after treatment began. Across blood samples, T cells had a median count of 141,255. Findings of the study overall: More expansion of tumor-associated blood clones, seen at 3 weeks, marked durable-benefit patients.

V lost 2 bases to trimming and J lost 9 bases, with 11 bases between them. This CDR3 spans 13 amino acids. Germline V CDR1 and CDR2: SNHLY, FYNNEI. This material consisted of PBMCs, taken around atezolizumab (anti-PD-L1) treatment. This chain links TRBV2 with TRBJ2-1, with D hard to call. The sequence came from a man aged 55-75 years with urothelial cancer. The CDR3 DNA reads TGTGCCAGCAGTGAAACCACAGTGGGTGAGCAGTTCTTC. Protein sequence: CASSETTVGEQFF.